Each of the 14 T cell receptor beta chains below was sequenced from the same sample in a study of blood T cell repertoires in COVID-19. Sequencing was performed with immunoSEQ multiplex PCR; in TCRdb, only in-frame clones are kept and a portion is missing. The sample carries some 700,000 clones, over 80% recorded once. The sample comprised peripheral blood. The receptor set was obtained from a woman between 18 and 29 years old with acute or convalescent COVID-19.

In DNA form, the CDR3 reads TGTGCCAGTAGTATGAAGCCGGCGGGGGCCACAACTAATGAAAAACTGTTTTTT. Protein sequence: CASSMKPAGATTNEKLFF. V gene TRBV19 combines with J gene TRBJ1-4; perhaps TRBD1 as D (6 bases). Germline V gives CDR1 LNHDA, CDR2 SQIVND (reference sequence). The CDR3 runs 18 residues. The V and J ends lost 3 bases and 0 bases respectively, with 17 bases between them.

The J gene is TRBJ2-2, the V gene TRBV7-2; 7 bases align to TRBD2. This CDR3 is 15 amino acids long. Germline trimming cut 5 bases from V and 7 bases from J; bases unmatched to any gene: 10. Germline V CDR1 and CDR2: SGHTA, FQGNSA. Here the CDR3 DNA reads TGTGCCAGCAGCCCAGCGGGAACAGTTTTCGGGGAGCTGTTTTTT. This encodes CASSPAGTVFGELFF.

A few counts support this clone. The rearrangement links TRBV5-6 to TRBJ2-7, with D hard to call. The length of the CDR3 is 13 residues. Per germline, CDR1 SGHDT and CDR2 YYEEEE. Trimming pared 2 bases from V and 3 bases from J, leaving 9 bases between. The CDR3 loop reads CASSFSDYYEQYF. The CDR3 bases are TGTGCCAGCAGCTTCAGCGATTACTACGAGCAGTACTTC.

The chain recombines TRBV6-5 with TRBJ1-1, with a weak D call TRBD1 (5 bases). Per the germline V gene, CDR1 is MNHEY and CDR2 is SVGAGI. V was trimmed by 10 bases and J by 2 bases, leaving 17 bases between them. The CDR3 extends over 14 amino acids. In nucleotides, the CDR3 is TGTGCCACCCGTTTCGCAGGGAAAAACACTGAAGCTTTCTTT. This gives the protein CATRFAGKNTEAFF.

The chain recombines TRBV15 with TRBJ1-2, with a possible D match to TRBD1 (6 bases). The CDR3 has 14 amino acids. Per the germline V gene, CDR1 is LNHNV and CDR2 is YYDKDF (reference sequence). The V end lost 10 bases, the J end lost 6 bases, and 21 bases lay between the germline ends. The CDR3 is CAIYTLRGGNGYTF. The CDR3 DNA follows: TGTGCCATATATACGCTCCGGGGGGGCAATGGCTACACCTTC.

The rearrangement links TRBV27 to TRBJ1-1; 8 nucleotides match TRBD1. In germline, CDR1 is MNHEY, CDR2 SMNVEV (reference sequence). The CDR3 has 13 amino acids. Trimming removed 2 bases from V and 12 bases from J; junction bases left unmatched: 8. For the CDR3, the DNA is TGTGCCAGCAGTTTACCCCACAGGGGGACGACTTTCTTT. It is translated as CASSLPHRGTTFF.

The chain carries TRBV6-5 and TRBJ1-6; D perhaps matches TRBD1 (6 bases). Germline loops: CDR1 MNHEY, CDR2 SVGAGI. This CDR3 comprises 14 residues. V was clipped by 8 bases and J by 2 bases, with 10 bases between them. The CDR3, as DNA: TGTGCCAGCCAGCGGGACACCTATAATTCACCCCTCCACTTT. Translation gives CASQRDTYNSPLHF.

V usage is TRBV10-3 and J usage is TRBJ1-3, with TRBD1 as a possible D gene (5 bases). This CDR3 is built from 17 residues. Trimming shortened V by 4 bases and J by 3 bases, and 19 bases separated the two germline ends. Germline V gene data show CDR1 as ENHRY and CDR2 as SYGVKD. CDR3 DNA: TGTGCCATCAGTGCCACCTTTACGGCGGGGCTTGGAAACACCATATATTTT. Its protein is CAISATFTAGLGNTIYF.

The chain is built from TRBV5-1 and TRBJ2-1, with D possibly TRBD1 on 5 matching bases. The germline CDR1 and CDR2 sequences are SGHRS and YFSETQ. Trimming removed 2 bases at V and 7 bases at J, with 13 bases between. This CDR3 contains 14 residues. The CDR3 region is CASSLGAAWNEQFF. The CDR3 DNA follows: TGCGCCAGCAGCTTAGGGGCCGCCTGGAATGAGCAGTTCTTC. Full variable domain (outside the CDR3, taken from reference TRBV5-1 and TRBJ2-1): KAGVTQTPRYLIKTRGQQVTLSCSPISGHRSVSWYQQTPGQGLQFLFEYFSETQRNKGNFPGRFSGRQFSNSRSEMNVSTLELGDSALYLCASSLGAAWNEQFFGPGTRLTVL.

This chain connects TRBV18 to TRBJ1-2; 8 nucleotides line up with TRBD1. J lost 4 bases, V lost 0 bases, and 4 bases had no gene match. The CDR3 contains 15 residues. Per germline, CDR1 KGHSH and CDR2 LQKENI. The CDR3 protein is CASSPPLTGAYGYTF. The DNA for the CDR3 is TGTGCCAGCTCACCACCCCTGACAGGGGCCTATGGCTACACCTTC.

The rearrangement joins TRBV24-1 to TRBJ2-5; 10 bases agree with TRBD1. In germline, CDR1 is KGHDR, CDR2 SFDVKD. V was pared by 6 bases and J by 5 bases, with 14 bases of the junction left unmatched. There are 17 residues in the CDR3. CDR3 in amino acids: CATSIGIQTGGDETQYF. For the CDR3, the DNA is TGTGCCACCAGTATCGGGATCCAGACAGGGGGCGATGAGACCCAGTACTTC.

The chain is built from TRBV3-1 (or the pseudogene TRBV3-2) and TRBJ1-2; the D gene is possibly TRBD1 (6 bases). This CDR3 has 16 residues. Trimming left V 2 bases short and J 3 bases short, with 16 bases between. The germline V gene has CDR1 LGHDT and CDR2 YNNKEL (reference sequence). The CDR3 DNA sequence: TGTGCCAGCAGCCAATCGGGTTGGAACAGGGACTATGGCTACACCTTC. It encodes CASSQSGWNRDYGYTF.

This chain joins TRBV29-1 and TRBJ1-1, with D maybe TRBD1 (6 bases). The CDR3 contains 16 residues. CDR1 is SQVTM, CDR2 ANQGSEA, per germline. V lost 4 bases and J 0 bases, leaving 18 bases between the germline ends. For the CDR3, the DNA is TGCAGCGTTGCCTTGACCGGGACACTATTGAACACTGAAGCTTTCTTT. This codes for CSVALTGTLLNTEAFF.

The chain has TRBV5-6 and TRBJ2-7; D is uncertain. The CDR3 is 16 amino acids. Per the germline V gene, CDR1 is SGHDT and CDR2 is YYEEEE. With 0 bases removed from V and 2 bases from J, the gap between germline ends came to 15 bases. CDR3 amino acids: CASSLGLAIVTYEQYF. CDR3 nucleotides: TGTGCCAGCAGCTTGGGGTTAGCAATAGTCACCTACGAGCAGTACTTC.